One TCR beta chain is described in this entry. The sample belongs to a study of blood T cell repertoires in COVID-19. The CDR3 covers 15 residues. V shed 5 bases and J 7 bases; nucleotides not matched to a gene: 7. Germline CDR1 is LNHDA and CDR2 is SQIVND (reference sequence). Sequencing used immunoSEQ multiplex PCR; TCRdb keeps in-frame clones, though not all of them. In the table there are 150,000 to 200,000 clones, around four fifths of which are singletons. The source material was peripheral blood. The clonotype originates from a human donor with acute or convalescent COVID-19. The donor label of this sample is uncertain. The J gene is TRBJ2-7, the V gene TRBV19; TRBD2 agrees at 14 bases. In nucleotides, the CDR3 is TGTGCCAGTAGTTCCTGGACTAGCGGGAGGTCGGAGCAGTACTTC. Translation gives CASSSWTSGRSEQYF.